The clone carrying this TCR beta chain came up many times. What it binds is not known. The sample is drawn from a study of neurological immune-mediated disorders. The study, taken as a whole, reports: Falling below healthy controls, multiple sclerosis showed the least TCR clonal expansion, while HTLV-1-associated myelopathy showed the most.

Each TCR transcript was tagged with a 10-nucleotide random UMI during 5'RACE. TCRdb used MiXCR to reprocess the 5' RACE reads, holding one entry per CDR3 protein. This table holds 70,000 to 95,000 distinct CDR3 sequences, more than 15% found once. Individuals who volunteered at a blood bank located in Maryland, USA, made up the group of healthy controls. 2 million PBMCs stored at -80 C were the source of the unsorted libraries. Trimming pared 5 bases from V and 5 bases from J, leaving 21 bases between. CDR3 length equals 16 residues. The sequence came from a woman in her thirties or forties in good health. V gene TRBV12-3 or TRBV12-4 combines with J gene TRBJ2-5, with D perhaps TRBD2 (5 bases). Sample: PBMCs. The CDR3 region has the DNA TGTGCCAGCAGTCTGTCTACTAGTAGGATTGGGGAGACCCAGTACTTC. This translates into CASSLSTSRIGETQYF.